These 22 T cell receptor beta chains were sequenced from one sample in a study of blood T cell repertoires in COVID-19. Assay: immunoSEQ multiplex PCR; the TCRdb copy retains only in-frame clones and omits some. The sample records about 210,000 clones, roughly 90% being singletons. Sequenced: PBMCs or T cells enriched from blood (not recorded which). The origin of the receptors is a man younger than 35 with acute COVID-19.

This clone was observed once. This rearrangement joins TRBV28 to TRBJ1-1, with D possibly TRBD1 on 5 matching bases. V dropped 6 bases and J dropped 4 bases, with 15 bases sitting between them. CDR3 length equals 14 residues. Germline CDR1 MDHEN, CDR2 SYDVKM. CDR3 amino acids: CASSMGGGATEAFF. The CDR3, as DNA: TGTGCCAGCAGCATGGGGGGAGGGGCCACTGAAGCTTTCTTT.

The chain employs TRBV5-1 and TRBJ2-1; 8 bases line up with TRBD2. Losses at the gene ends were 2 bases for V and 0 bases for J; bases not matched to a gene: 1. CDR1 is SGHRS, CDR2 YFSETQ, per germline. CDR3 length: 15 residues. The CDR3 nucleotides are TGCGCCAGCAGCTTAAGCGGGGGCTCCTACAATGAGCAGTTCTTC. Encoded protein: CASSLSGGSYNEQFF.

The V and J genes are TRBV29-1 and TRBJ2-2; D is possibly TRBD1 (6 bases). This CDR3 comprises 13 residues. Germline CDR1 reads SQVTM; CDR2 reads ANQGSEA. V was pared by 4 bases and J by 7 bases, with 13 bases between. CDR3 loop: CSVGRQASGELFF. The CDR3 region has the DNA TGCAGCGTTGGAAGACAGGCCAGCGGGGAGCTGTTTTTT.

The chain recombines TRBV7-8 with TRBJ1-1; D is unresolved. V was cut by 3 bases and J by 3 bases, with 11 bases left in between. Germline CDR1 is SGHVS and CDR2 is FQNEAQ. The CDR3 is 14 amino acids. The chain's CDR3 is CASSLEGLDTEAFF. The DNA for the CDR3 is TGTGCCAGCAGCTTGGAGGGTTTAGACACTGAAGCTTTCTTT. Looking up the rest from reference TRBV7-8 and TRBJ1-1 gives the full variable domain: GAGVSQSPRYKVAKRGQDVALRCDPISGHVSLFWYQQALGQGPEFLTYFQNEAQLDKSGLPSDRFFAERPEGSVSTLKIQRTQQEDSAVYLCASSLEGLDTEAFFGQGTRLTVV.

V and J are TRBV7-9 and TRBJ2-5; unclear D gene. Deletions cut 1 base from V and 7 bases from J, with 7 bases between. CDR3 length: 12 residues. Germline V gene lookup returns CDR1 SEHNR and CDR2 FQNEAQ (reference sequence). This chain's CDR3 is CASSLGDGTQYF. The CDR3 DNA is TGTGCCAGCAGCTTAGGAGATGGGACCCAGTACTTC.

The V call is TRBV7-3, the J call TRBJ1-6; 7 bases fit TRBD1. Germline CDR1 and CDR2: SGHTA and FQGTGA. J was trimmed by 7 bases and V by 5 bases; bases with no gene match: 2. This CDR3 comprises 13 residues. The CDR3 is CASSQTGNSPLHF. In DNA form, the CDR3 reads TGTGCCAGCAGCCAGACAGGGAATTCACCCCTCCACTTT.

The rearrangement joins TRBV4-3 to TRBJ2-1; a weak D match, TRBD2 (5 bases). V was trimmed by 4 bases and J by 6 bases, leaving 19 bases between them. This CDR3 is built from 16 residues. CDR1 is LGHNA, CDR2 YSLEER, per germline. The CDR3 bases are TGCGCCAGCAGCCCAGGAAGAGGGAGTACCTTCAATGAGCAGTTCTTC. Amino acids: CASSPGRGSTFNEQFF.

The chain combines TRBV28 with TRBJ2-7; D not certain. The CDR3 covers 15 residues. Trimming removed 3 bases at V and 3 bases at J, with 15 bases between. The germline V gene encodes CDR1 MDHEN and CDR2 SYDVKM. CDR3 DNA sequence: TGTGCCAGCAGTTTGCGCGGCCCGGGTAGCTACGAGCAGTACTTC. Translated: CASSLRGPGSYEQYF. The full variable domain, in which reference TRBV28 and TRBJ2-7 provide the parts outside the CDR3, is DVKVTQSSRYLVKRTGEKVFLECVQDMDHENMFWYRQDPGLGLRLIYFSYDVKMKEKGDIPEGYSVSREKKERFSLILESASTNQTSMYLCASSLRGPGSYEQYFGPGTRLTVT.

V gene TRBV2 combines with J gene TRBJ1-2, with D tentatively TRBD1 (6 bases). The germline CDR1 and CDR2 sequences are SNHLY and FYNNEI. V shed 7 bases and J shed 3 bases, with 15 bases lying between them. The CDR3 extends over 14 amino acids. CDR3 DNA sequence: TGTGCCAGCACTCAGACAGGTGCCTACTATGGCTACACCTTC. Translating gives CASTQTGAYYGYTF.

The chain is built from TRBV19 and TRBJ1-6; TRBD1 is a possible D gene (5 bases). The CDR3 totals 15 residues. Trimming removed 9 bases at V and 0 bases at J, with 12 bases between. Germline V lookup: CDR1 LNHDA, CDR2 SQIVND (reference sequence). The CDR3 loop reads CASGHRSSYNSPLHF. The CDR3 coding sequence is TGTGCCAGCGGACACCGGAGCTCCTATAATTCACCCCTCCACTTT.

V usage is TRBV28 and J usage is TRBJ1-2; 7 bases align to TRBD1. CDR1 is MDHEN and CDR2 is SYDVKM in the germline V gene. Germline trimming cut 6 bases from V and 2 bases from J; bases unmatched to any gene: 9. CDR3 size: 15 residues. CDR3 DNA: TGTGCCAGCAGCCCACGGGGACAGTGGAACTATGGCTACACCTTC. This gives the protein CASSPRGQWNYGYTF.

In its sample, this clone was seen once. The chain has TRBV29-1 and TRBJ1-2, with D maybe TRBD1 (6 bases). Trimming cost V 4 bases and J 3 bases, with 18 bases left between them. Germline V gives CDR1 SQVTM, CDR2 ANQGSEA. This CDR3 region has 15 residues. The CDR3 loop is CSVVLGAEAHYGYTF. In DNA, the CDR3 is TGCAGCGTTGTGCTGGGGGCAGAGGCTCACTATGGCTACACCTTC. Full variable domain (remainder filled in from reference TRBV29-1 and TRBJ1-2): SAVISQKPSRDICQRGTSLTIQCQVDSQVTMMFWYRQQPGQSLTLIATANQGSEATYESGFVIDKFPISRPNLTFSTLTVSNMSPEDSSIYLCSVVLGAEAHYGYTFGSGTRLTVV.

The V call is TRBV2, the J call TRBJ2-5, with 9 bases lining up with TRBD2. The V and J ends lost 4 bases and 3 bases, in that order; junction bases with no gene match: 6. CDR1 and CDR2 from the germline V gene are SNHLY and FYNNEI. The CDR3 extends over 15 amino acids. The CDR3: CASSVTLAGKETQYF. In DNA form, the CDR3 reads TGTGCCAGCAGTGTGACTCTAGCGGGAAAAGAGACCCAGTACTTC.

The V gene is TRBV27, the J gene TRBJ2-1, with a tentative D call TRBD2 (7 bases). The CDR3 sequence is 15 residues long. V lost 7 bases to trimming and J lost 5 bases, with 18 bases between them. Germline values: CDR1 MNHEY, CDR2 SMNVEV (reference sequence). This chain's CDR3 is CASTYGGALHNEQFF. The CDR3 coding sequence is TGTGCCAGCACCTATGGGGGGGCCCTACACAATGAGCAGTTCTTC.

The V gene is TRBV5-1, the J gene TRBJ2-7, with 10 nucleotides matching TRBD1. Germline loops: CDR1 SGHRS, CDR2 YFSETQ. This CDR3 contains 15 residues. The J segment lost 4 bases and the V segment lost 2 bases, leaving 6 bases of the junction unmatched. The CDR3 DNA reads TGCGCCAGCAGCTTTGAACCGGGACAGGGGTACGAGCAGTACTTC. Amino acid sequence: CASSFEPGQGYEQYF.

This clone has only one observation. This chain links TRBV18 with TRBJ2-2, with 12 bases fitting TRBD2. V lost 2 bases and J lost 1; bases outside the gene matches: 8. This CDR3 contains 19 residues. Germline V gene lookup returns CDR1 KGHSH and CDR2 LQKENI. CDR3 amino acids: CASSPGGLAGPENTGELFF. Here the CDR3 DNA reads TGTGCCAGCTCACCAGGTGGACTAGCGGGACCCGAGAACACCGGGGAGCTGTTTTTT.

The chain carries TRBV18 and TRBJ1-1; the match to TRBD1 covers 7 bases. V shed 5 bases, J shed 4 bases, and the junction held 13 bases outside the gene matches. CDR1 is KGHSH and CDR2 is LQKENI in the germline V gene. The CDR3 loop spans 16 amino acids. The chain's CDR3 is CASSYTGSPGGTEAFF. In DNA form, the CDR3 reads TGTGCCAGCTCATACACGGGATCACCAGGGGGCACTGAAGCTTTCTTT. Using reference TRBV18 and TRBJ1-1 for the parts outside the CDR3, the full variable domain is NAGVMQNPRHLVRRRGQEARLRCSPMKGHSHVYWYRQLPEEGLKFMVYLQKENIIDESGMPKERFSAEFPKEGPSILRIQQVVRGDSAAYFCASSYTGSPGGTEAFFGQGTRLTVV.

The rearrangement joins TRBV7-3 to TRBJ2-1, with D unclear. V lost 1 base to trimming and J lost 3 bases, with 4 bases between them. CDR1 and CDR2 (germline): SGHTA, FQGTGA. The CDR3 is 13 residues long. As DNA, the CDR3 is TGTGCCAGCAGCTTAAACTACTACAATGAGCAGTTCTTC. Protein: CASSLNYYNEQFF.

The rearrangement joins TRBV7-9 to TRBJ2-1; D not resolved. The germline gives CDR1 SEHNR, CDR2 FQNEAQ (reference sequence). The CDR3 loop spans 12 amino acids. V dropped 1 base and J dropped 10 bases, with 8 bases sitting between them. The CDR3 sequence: CASSLERAEQFF. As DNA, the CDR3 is TGTGCCAGCAGCTTAGAACGAGCGGAGCAGTTCTTC.

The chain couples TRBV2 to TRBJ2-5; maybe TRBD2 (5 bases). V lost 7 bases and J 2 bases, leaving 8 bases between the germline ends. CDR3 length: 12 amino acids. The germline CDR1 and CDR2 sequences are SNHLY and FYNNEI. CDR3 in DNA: TGTGCCAGCAAGAGGGAACAAGAGACCCAGTACTTC. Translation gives CASKREQETQYF.

This CDR3 reads CASSHLDRGTQYF. The CDR3 coding sequence is TGTGCCAGCAGCCACCTGGACAGGGGAACGCAGTATTTT. The rearrangement uses TRBV3-1 (or the pseudogene TRBV3-2) and TRBJ2-3, with 9 bases aligning to TRBD1. The V segment lost 3 bases and the J segment 9 bases; nucleotides outside the gene matches: 4. Per germline, CDR1 LGHDT and CDR2 YNNKEL (reference sequence). This CDR3 is built from 13 residues.

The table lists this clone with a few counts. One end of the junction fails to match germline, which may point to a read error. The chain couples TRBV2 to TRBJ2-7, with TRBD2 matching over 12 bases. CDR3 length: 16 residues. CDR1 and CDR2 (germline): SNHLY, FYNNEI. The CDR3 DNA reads TGTGCCAGCAGTGGGTGGGGAGAGACTAGCGGGAGCCCCAGTGACTTC. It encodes CASSGWGETSGSPSDF.